The rows below give T cell receptor beta chains drawn from one sample of a study of cytomegalovirus exposure and HLA in healthy donors. Produced via immunoSEQ multiplex PCR; TCRdb's table is partial and in-frame only. The sample has more than 80,000 clones, around 84% seen once; the top ten hold roughly 3.9%. Sequences were obtained from PBMCs. Receptor source: a woman in her 40s in good health and CMV-seropositive. CDR3s include the opening cysteine and the closing phenylalanine or tryptophan. Each record gives: CDR3 DNA, CDR3 protein, V gene, clone size, D gene, J gene. The D gene is left open where the match is weak. Expanded clones get a size class; other rows say once, few or many, or leave the size out.

DNA: TGTGCCAGCAGCTTAGCTTTACTGTTCCAGGGAGAGCAGTACTTC
CDR3: CASSLALLFQGEQYF
V: TRBV11-3
size: .
D: .
J: TRBJ2-7

DNA: TGTGCCAGCAGTACCTCCGGGACACCGAGAGCCGAGCAGTACTTC
CDR3: CASSTSGTPRAEQYF
V: TRBV6-5
size: few
D: .
J: TRBJ2-7

DNA: TGCGCCAGCAGCTCGGGGTCTGGGGGGGATACGCAGTATTTT
CDR3: CASSSGSGGDTQYF
V: TRBV5-1
size: .
D: .
J: TRBJ2-3

DNA: TGTGCCAGCAGCTGGTCGGGACAGAGCGACATCAATGAGCAGTTCTTC
CDR3: CASSWSGQSDINEQFF
V: TRBV11-3
size: .
D: TRBD1
J: TRBJ2-1

DNA: TGTGCCAGCAGGGGAACAGGGACAGGGAAAAAAGAGACCCAGTACTTC
CDR3: CASRGTGTGKKETQYF
V: TRBV2
size: .
D: TRBD1
J: TRBJ2-5

DNA: TGTGCCAGCAGCGTAGGAGTGGGCTATCAAGAGACCCAGTACTTC
CDR3: CASSVGVGYQETQYF
V: TRBV9
size: once
D: .
J: TRBJ2-5

DNA: TGTGCCTCTCGGCTTCTACCTCAGGGGGGTCCAGATACGCAGTATTTT
CDR3: CASRLLPQGGPDTQYF
V: TRBV10-3
size: .
D: .
J: TRBJ2-3

DNA: TGTGCCAGCAGCCTCCAGTACAGGAACACTGAAGCTTTCTTT
CDR3: CASSLQYRNTEAFF
V: TRBV11-3
size: .
D: .
J: TRBJ1-1

DNA: TGTGCCAGCAGGCCTCAGGGGGCGCACTATGGCTACACCTTC
CDR3: CASRPQGAHYGYTF
V: TRBV28
size: .
D: TRBD1
J: TRBJ1-2

DNA: TGTGCCAGCAAGCAGACAGGGGGCGAGAAAACCGGGGAGCTGTTTTTT
CDR3: CASKQTGGEKTGELFF
V: TRBV6-6
size: .
D: TRBD1
J: TRBJ2-2

DNA: TGTGCCAGCCACACCAATGGACAGAACACTGAAGCTTTCTTT
CDR3: CASHTNGQNTEAFF
V: TRBV6-5
size: .
D: .
J: TRBJ1-1

DNA: TGCGCCAGCTCAGAGAGGCAGATCACAGATACGCAGTATTTT
CDR3: CASSERQITDTQYF
V: TRBV5-1
size: few
D: .
J: TRBJ2-3

DNA: TGTGCCAGCAGTTTTTCCCGAGCGGTTCCCTTCTACGAGCAGTACTTC
CDR3: CASSFSRAVPFYEQYF
V: TRBV27
size: .
D: .
J: TRBJ2-7

DNA: TGTGCCAGCAGTCACCGGGAGACGACCTACAATGAGCAGTTCTTC
CDR3: CASSHRETTYNEQFF
V: TRBV28
size: .
D: .
J: TRBJ2-1

DNA: TGTGCCACCCGGCCGGGACTGACGAACACTGAAGCTTTCTTT
CDR3: CATRPGLTNTEAFF
V: TRBV27
size: .
D: .
J: TRBJ1-1

DNA: TGTGCCAGCAGTTTCCAAAGGGGCAATGAGCAGTTCTTC
CDR3: CASSFQRGNEQFF
V: TRBV27
size: .
D: .
J: TRBJ2-1

DNA: TGTGCCAGCAGCTCCGGAGGGCCCCCAGATACGCAGTATTTT
CDR3: CASSSGGPPDTQYF
V: TRBV11-2
size: .
D: .
J: TRBJ2-3

DNA: TGTGCCAGCAGCGTAGTAGGACTAGCGGGATACAATGAGCAGTTCTTC
CDR3: CASSVVGLAGYNEQFF
V: TRBV9
size: .
D: TRBD2
J: TRBJ2-1

DNA: TGTGCCAGCAGTCTGAGGGCGGACTATGGCTACACCTTC
CDR3: CASSLRADYGYTF
V: TRBV5-6
size: .
D: .
J: TRBJ1-2

DNA: TGTGCCAGCAGGGCTAGCGGGAGTTCCTACGAGCAGTACTTC
CDR3: CASRASGSSYEQYF
V: TRBV6-5
size: many
D: TRBD2
J: TRBJ2-7

DNA: TGTGCCAGCAGTGGACAGGGACTCGAGCAGTACTTC
CDR3: CASSGQGLEQYF
V: TRBV6-1
size: .
D: .
J: TRBJ2-7

DNA: TGTGCCAGCACTTGGGACAGGGGTACCGGGGAGCTGTTTTTT
CDR3: CASTWDRGTGELFF
V: TRBV6-1
size: .
D: TRBD1
J: TRBJ2-2

DNA: TGTGCCAGCAGCTTGCTTTATTCCGGGAGGGGGGTCGGTGAGCAGTTCTTC
CDR3: CASSLLYSGRGVGEQFF
V: TRBV5-6
size: .
D: TRBD2
J: TRBJ2-1

DNA: TGTGCCAGCAGCCCGAGACTGGAAAACTACGAGCAGTACTTC
CDR3: CASSPRLENYEQYF
V: TRBV5-4
size: few
D: .
J: TRBJ2-7

DNA: TGTGCCAGCAGTTTAGCTAGCGGGAGTTCCAGCTACGAGCAGTACTTC
CDR3: CASSLASGSSSYEQYF
V: TRBV28
size: .
D: TRBD2
J: TRBJ2-7

DNA: TGTGCCAGCACAATAACAGGGGGGAACACCGGGGAGCTGTTTTTT
CDR3: CASTITGGNTGELFF
V: TRBV28
size: .
D: TRBD1
J: TRBJ2-2

DNA: TGTGCCAGCAGCTCTTATGCGGGGAGCTCCTACAATGAGCAGTTCTTC
CDR3: CASSSYAGSSYNEQFF
V: TRBV7-9
size: .
D: .
J: TRBJ2-1